The 32 T cell receptor beta chains given below trace back to one sample, sequenced in a study of prognosis after radiotherapy for stage I lung cancer. By two-round multiplex PCR, the TCR beta CDR3 was amplified from genomic DNA. Specific primers for each TRBV and TRBJ gene were what first-round PCR used. TCRdb re-called the multiplex PCR reads through MiXCR, storing one row per CDR3 protein. There are 30,000 to 40,000 distinct CDR3 sequences in the sample; approximately 24% occur only once, and less than 30% lies in the top ten. Sequences were derived from PBMCs, sampled before or after stereotactic body radiation therapy (not recorded which). The source is a donor of 50 years or more with non-small cell lung cancer.

This clonotype has a single count. The chain carries TRBV20-1 and TRBJ2-6, with 8 positions matching TRBD2. Germline CDR1 reads DFQATT; CDR2 reads SNEGSKA (reference sequence). The CDR3 consists of 18 residues. Germline trimming cut 2 bases from V and 0 bases from J; bases unmatched to any gene: 9. CDR3 amino acids: CSARPGGWGDSGANVLTF. The CDR3, as DNA: TGCAGTGCTAGACCGGGGGGGTGGGGGGACTCTGGGGCCAACGTCCTGACTTTC.

This clonotype showed up just a few times. This may be a read error, as it is one base from a much larger clone. The gene calls are TRBV30 and TRBJ1-6; D uncertain. Germline V gene sequence: CDR1 GTSNPN, CDR2 SVGIG (reference sequence). This CDR3 is 15 amino acids long. V was pared by 0 bases and J by 11 bases, with 17 bases between. In DNA, the CDR3 is TGTGCCTGGAGTGTTGGGCCACCTAGATATCCACCCCTCCACTTT. Translation gives CAWSVGPPRYPPLHF.

This clonotype appeared many times. This chain links TRBV9 with TRBJ2-1; tentatively, D is TRBD2 (6 bases). Germline assignment: CDR1 SGDLS and CDR2 YYNGEE. V lost 0 bases and J 9 bases, leaving 13 bases between the germline ends. This CDR3 contains 14 residues. The CDR3 bases are TGTGCCAGCAGCGTAGGGGCTAGCGCGGGTGAGCAGTTCTTC. This encodes CASSVGASAGEQFF.

The CDR3: CASSPFAPGRETQYF. The CDR3, as DNA: TGTGCCAGCAGCCCTTTTGCTCCGGGGAGAGAGACCCAGTACTTC. V and J are TRBV5-8 and TRBJ2-5; D perhaps matches TRBD2 (5 bases). V dropped 4 bases and J dropped 4 bases, with 17 bases sitting between them. The CDR3 contains 15 residues. Germline CDR1 reads SGHTS; CDR2 reads YDEGEE.

This clonotype was seen ten or more times. This rearrangement joins TRBV20-1 to TRBJ2-1, with TRBD2 identical over 7 bases. The J segment lost 5 bases and the V segment lost 3 bases, leaving 10 bases of the junction unmatched. The CDR3 is made up of 15 amino acids. CDR1 and CDR2 (germline): DFQATT, SNEGSKA (reference sequence). The CDR3 here is CSARPLATQDNEQFF. CDR3 DNA sequence: TGCAGTGCTAGGCCACTAGCGACACAAGACAATGAGCAGTTCTTC.

This clonotype has ten or more counts. The V gene is TRBV28, the J gene TRBJ2-2; tentatively, D is TRBD1 (6 bases). This CDR3 region has 14 residues. V lost 6 bases to trimming and J lost 6 bases, with 14 bases between them. Per the germline V gene, CDR1 is MDHEN and CDR2 is SYDVKM. The CDR3 DNA follows: TGTGCCAGCAGGGAGTACAGGGCGGCCGGGGAGCTGTTTTTT. This gives the protein CASREYRAAGELFF.

Concerning this clonotype itself: Just one base apart from a much larger clone, this may be a read error. The chain is built from TRBV20-1 and TRBJ2-3; no clear D gene. CDR1 and CDR2 from the germline V gene are DFQATT and SNEGSKA (reference sequence). The CDR3 extends over 12 amino acids. CDR3 in amino acids: CSASDGTYTQYF. CDR3 coding DNA: TGCAGTGCTAGTGACGGCACATATACGCAGTATTTT.

This clonotype was counted a few times. The chain joins TRBV3-1 to TRBJ2-5; possible D gene TRBD1, 6 bases. Trimming took off 3 bases at V and 4 bases at J, with 12 bases between the two ends. This CDR3 has 14 amino acids. In germline, CDR1 is LGHDT, CDR2 YNNKEL (reference sequence). CDR3 sequence: CASSQNKGGETQYF. The CDR3 region has the DNA TGTGCCAGCAGCCAGAACAAAGGGGGAGAGACCCAGTACTTC.

This clonotype was observed at least ten times. The chain recombines TRBV28 with TRBJ2-3; TRBD2 matches 7 bases. Unmatched junction bases numbered 6, after V lost 2 bases and J lost 4 bases. The CDR3 spans 15 residues. Germline lookup yields CDR1 MDHEN and CDR2 SYDVKM. Written as DNA, the CDR3 is TGTGCCAGCAGTTTACTGCGGGAGCTGTCAGATACGCAGTATTTT. This gives the protein CASSLLRELSDTQYF.

This clonotype was counted ten times or more. J is TRBJ2-7 and V is TRBV5-1, with 12 bases fitting TRBD2. V lost 4 bases, J lost 4 bases, and 6 bases stayed unmatched. CDR1 is SGHRS, CDR2 YFSETQ, per germline. The CDR3 length is 15 residues. CDR3 amino acids: CASSPGLAGPYEQYF. CDR3 coding DNA: TGCGCCAGCAGCCCTGGACTAGCGGGGCCATACGAGCAGTACTTC. The full variable domain, completed using reference TRBV5-1 and TRBJ2-7, is KAGVTQTPRYLIKTRGQQVTLSCSPISGHRSVSWYQQTPGQGLQFLFEYFSETQRNKGNFPGRFSGRQFSNSRSEMNVSTLELGDSALYLCASSPGLAGPYEQYFGPGTRLTVT.

On this clonotype itself: Given a much more abundant clone one base away, this may be a read error. V gene TRBV3-1 combines with J gene TRBJ1-4, with 8 bases identical to TRBD1. The ends lost 3 bases at V and 8 bases at J; junction bases unmatched: 8. Germline loops: CDR1 LGHDT, CDR2 YNNKEL (reference sequence). The CDR3 totals 15 residues. CDR3 bases: TGTGCCAGCAGCCACAAGGGACAGGTTGCAGAAAAACTGTTTTTT. It yields the protein CASSHKGQVAEKLFF.

This clonotype was detected many times. This chain links TRBV19 with TRBJ2-7; 7 bases agree with TRBD1. The V segment lost 4 bases and the J segment 2 bases; nucleotides outside the gene matches: 8. Germline values: CDR1 LNHDA, CDR2 SQIVND (reference sequence). The CDR3 contains 15 residues. For the CDR3, the DNA is TGTGCCAGTAGTACCTCCGGGACAGCAACCTACGAGCAGTACTTC. Translation: CASSTSGTATYEQYF.

This clonotype was found a few times. This may be a read error: a much more frequent sequence differs by one nucleotide. The chain combines TRBV5-6 with TRBJ2-2; D is uncertain. Looked up from germline, CDR1 is SGHDT and CDR2 is YYEEEE. The ends were cut back, 1 base at V and 2 bases at J, with 12 bases in the middle. The CDR3 covers 16 residues. In DNA, the CDR3 is TGTGCCAGCAGCTTGTGTGCTATGGCAAACACCGGGGAGCTGTTTTTT. Translation gives CASSLCAMANTGELFF.

Points on this clonotype: One end of the junction fails to match germline, which may point to a read error. This chain links TRBV9 with TRBJ2-7; possible D gene TRBD1, 6 bases. This CDR3 has 14 residues. The germline V gene encodes CDR1 SGDLS and CDR2 YYNGEE. CDR3: CVSSYGQTYYEQYF. DNA of the CDR3: TGTGTCAGCAGCTACGGACAGACATACTACGAGCAGTACTTC.

This clonotype showed up many times. The chain joins TRBV3-1 to TRBJ2-4; D is ambiguous. The V end lost 1 base, the J end lost 12 bases, and 13 bases lay between the germline ends. The CDR3 sequence is 13 residues long. Germline CDR1 is LGHDT and CDR2 is YNNKEL (reference sequence). The CDR3 loop is CASSQVEGKAQYF. The CDR3 coding sequence is TGTGCCAGCAGCCAAGTTGAAGGGAAGGCTCAGTACTTC.

This clonotype has at least ten counts. The chain employs TRBV28 and TRBJ2-5; either TRBD1 or TRBD2 may fit D (5 bases each). The CDR3 sequence is 16 residues long. V was cut by 6 bases and J by 0 bases, with 17 bases left in between. CDR1 is MDHEN, CDR2 SYDVKM, per germline. CDR3 protein: CASRYASGTYQETQYF. The DNA of the CDR3 is TGTGCCAGCAGATACGCATCGGGGACGTACCAAGAGACCCAGTACTTC.

This clonotype was counted at least ten times. V gene TRBV5-6 combines with J gene TRBJ2-3; a possible D gene is TRBD2 (5 bases). Trimming cost V 1 base and J 3 bases, with 15 bases left between them. Germline V gives CDR1 SGHDT, CDR2 YYEEEE. The CDR3 totals 16 residues. CDR3 protein: CASSLSGTELTDTQYF. The CDR3 DNA sequence: TGTGCCAGCAGCTTGAGCGGTACGGAGTTAACAGATACGCAGTATTTT.

In its sample, this clonotype was seen many times. The chain combines TRBV14 with TRBJ1-4, with TRBD1 matching 7 bases. V shed 5 bases, J shed 5 bases, and the junction held 11 bases outside the gene matches. From germline, CDR1 is SGHDN and CDR2 FVKESK. This CDR3 region has 16 residues. CDR3 protein: CASSRPPGQPNEKLFF. The CDR3 DNA sequence: TGTGCCAGCAGCAGGCCTCCGGGACAGCCAAATGAAAAACTGTTTTTT.

This clonotype appeared many times. This chain links TRBV27 with TRBJ1-3; D perhaps matches TRBD1 (5 bases). Germline V gene lookup returns CDR1 MNHEY and CDR2 SMNVEV (reference sequence). This CDR3 has 16 amino acids. V lost 6 bases, J lost 0 bases, and 15 bases lay in between. Here the CDR3 DNA reads TGTGCCAGCAGCTCCCTAGACAGATCCTCTGGAAACACCATATATTTT. Protein: CASSSLDRSSGNTIYF.

This clonotype is medium-sized within its sample. The chain links TRBV6-1 to TRBJ2-2; perhaps TRBD2 as D (6 bases). With 6 bases removed from V and 1 base from J, the gap between germline ends came to 15 bases. CDR3 length: 16 amino acids. The germline V gene has CDR1 MNHNS and CDR2 SASEGT. CDR3 sequence: CASSETGTGNTGELFF. The CDR3, as DNA: TGTGCCAGCAGCGAAACCGGGACTGGGAACACCGGGGAGCTGTTTTTT.

This clonotype was recorded at least ten times. The chain is built from TRBV29-1 and TRBJ1-1, with TRBD1 as a possible D gene (5 bases). The germline V and J ends were trimmed by 7 bases and 1 base, with 13 bases remaining between them. The V gene's germline CDR1 is SQVTM and CDR2 ANQGSEA. The CDR3 length is 13 residues. CDR3 in DNA: TGCAGCGGACGACGACAGACGAACACTGAAGCTTTCTTT. This gives the protein CSGRRQTNTEAFF.

At least ten counts were recorded for this clonotype. The chain recombines TRBV30 with TRBJ1-2; D not resolved. Trimming removed 2 bases from V and 10 bases from J, with 14 bases in between. This CDR3 region has 12 residues. Germline assignment: CDR1 GTSNPN and CDR2 SVGIG (reference sequence). Written as DNA, the CDR3 is TGTGCCTGGAGTTTACTAGACCGGGCCTACACCTTC. The encoded protein is CAWSLLDRAYTF.

Points on this clonotype: The CDR3 carries no conserved terminal phenylalanine or tryptophan, so it likely arises from a read error. V is TRBV12-3 or TRBV12-4 and J is TRBJ1-2, with 9 bases aligning to TRBD1. The CDR3 has 14 amino acids. Germline trimming cut 1 base from V and 8 bases from J; bases unmatched to any gene: 5. The DNA of the CDR3 is TGTGCCAGCAGTTTAGGGGACAGGGTCTACGGCTACACCCTC. Encoded protein: CASSLGDRVYGYTL.

On this clonotype itself: Given a far larger clone just one base away, this is likely a sequencing read error. The CDR3 sequence is CASTRQGLETQYF. CDR3 coding DNA: TGTGCCTCAACGCGACAGGGGCTAGAGACCCAGTACTTC. The chain carries TRBV6-1 and TRBJ2-5, with TRBD1 matching 8 bases. This CDR3 spans 13 amino acids. Germline-derived CDR1 and CDR2 are MNHNS and SASEGT. V lost 11 bases to trimming and J lost 4 bases; unmatched junction nucleotides: 9.

This clonotype was observed at least ten times. The chain uses TRBV20-1 and TRBJ2-5; the match to TRBD2 covers 14 bases. The CDR3 runs to 18 residues. Looked up from germline, CDR1 is DFQATT and CDR2 is SNEGSKA (reference sequence). The ends lost 0 bases at V and 4 bases at J; junction bases unmatched: 10. This CDR3 reads CSAREFGTSGRGGETQYF. DNA of the CDR3: TGCAGTGCTAGAGAGTTCGGGACTAGCGGGAGAGGAGGAGAGACCCAGTACTTC.

In its sample, this clonotype was seen many times. The rearrangement links TRBV29-1 to TRBJ2-1; 14 bases match TRBD2. The CDR3 is made up of 15 amino acids. V was pared by 5 bases and J by 8 bases, with 8 bases of the junction left unmatched. Germline V gene sequence: CDR1 SQVTM, CDR2 ANQGSEA. The CDR3 loop reads CSVKIGTSGSDEQFF. The CDR3 nucleotides are TGCAGCGTTAAGATCGGGACTAGCGGGAGTGATGAGCAGTTCTTC.

This clonotype came up many times. This rearrangement joins TRBV11-2 to TRBJ2-7; 10 bases match TRBD1. V shed 1 base and J 2 bases; nucleotides not matched to a gene: 5. The germline CDR1 and CDR2 sequences are SGHAT and FQNNGV. This CDR3 region has 16 residues. The CDR3 bases are TGTGCCAGCAGCTTAGCCGGGACAGGGGTGCCCTACGAGCAGTACTTC. Protein: CASSLAGTGVPYEQYF.

Note on this clonotype: A read error may account for a junction end that differs from germline. The chain links TRBV4-1 to TRBJ2-7; D gene ambiguous. CDR1 and CDR2 (germline): MGHRA, YSYEKL. This CDR3 has 13 amino acids. For the CDR3, the DNA is TGCGCCAGCAGTCAAGGACGGCGGTACGAGCTGTACTTC. This codes for CASSQGRRYELYF.

There are many counts of this clonotype. The chain couples TRBV6-1 to TRBJ1-1, with unresolved D. Germline V CDR1 and CDR2: MNHNS, SASEGT. This CDR3 is 13 amino acids long. Trimming pared 6 bases from V and 1 base from J, leaving 9 bases between. CDR3 coding DNA: TGTGCCAGCAGGGTACAGAGGAACACTGAAGCTTTCTTT. Protein sequence: CASRVQRNTEAFF.

This clonotype was recorded at least ten times. This chain uses TRBV5-1 with TRBJ2-7; 7 bases are a match to TRBD1. Germline lookup yields CDR1 SGHRS and CDR2 YFSETQ. The CDR3 is 12 residues long. The ends lost 3 bases at V and 6 bases at J; junction bases unmatched: 3. CDR3: CASSSGTAEQYF. The CDR3 DNA is TGCGCCAGCAGCTCTGGGACAGCCGAGCAGTACTTC.

There are many counts of this clonotype. This chain links TRBV5-5 with TRBJ2-4; 9 nucleotides align to TRBD1. V lost 4 bases and J lost 2; bases outside the gene matches: 7. Looked up from germline, CDR1 is SGHKS and CDR2 is YYEKEE (reference sequence). This CDR3 spans 16 amino acids. CDR3: CASSPGQGTTKNIQYF. CDR3 nucleotides: TGTGCCAGCAGCCCCGGACAGGGGACAACCAAAAACATTCAGTACTTC.

The J gene is TRBJ2-1, the V gene TRBV6-2 or TRBV6-3, with 7 positions matching TRBD2. The CDR3 has 15 residues. Looked up from germline, CDR1 is MNHEY and CDR2 is SVGEGT. The V and J ends lost 5 bases and 4 bases, in that order; junction bases with no gene match: 8. The CDR3 DNA follows: TGTGCCAGCAGTGAGTTCGGCGGGGGATACAATGAGCAGTTCTTC. This sequence encodes CASSEFGGGYNEQFF.